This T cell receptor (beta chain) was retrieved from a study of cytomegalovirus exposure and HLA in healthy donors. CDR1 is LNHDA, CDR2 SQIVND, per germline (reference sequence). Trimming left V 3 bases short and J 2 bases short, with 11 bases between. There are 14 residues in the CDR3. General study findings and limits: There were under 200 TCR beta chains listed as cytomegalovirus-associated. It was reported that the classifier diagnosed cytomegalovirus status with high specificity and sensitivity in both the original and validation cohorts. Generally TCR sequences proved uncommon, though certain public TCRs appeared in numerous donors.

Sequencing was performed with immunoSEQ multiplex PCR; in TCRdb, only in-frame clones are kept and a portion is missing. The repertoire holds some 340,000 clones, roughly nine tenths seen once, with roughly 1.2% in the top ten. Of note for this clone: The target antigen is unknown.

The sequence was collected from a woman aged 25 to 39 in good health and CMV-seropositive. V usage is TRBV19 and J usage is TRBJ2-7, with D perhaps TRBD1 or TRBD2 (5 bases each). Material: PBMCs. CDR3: CASSIPGPAYEQYF. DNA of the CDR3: TGTGCCAGTAGTATCCCGGGACCCGCCTACGAGCAGTACTTC.